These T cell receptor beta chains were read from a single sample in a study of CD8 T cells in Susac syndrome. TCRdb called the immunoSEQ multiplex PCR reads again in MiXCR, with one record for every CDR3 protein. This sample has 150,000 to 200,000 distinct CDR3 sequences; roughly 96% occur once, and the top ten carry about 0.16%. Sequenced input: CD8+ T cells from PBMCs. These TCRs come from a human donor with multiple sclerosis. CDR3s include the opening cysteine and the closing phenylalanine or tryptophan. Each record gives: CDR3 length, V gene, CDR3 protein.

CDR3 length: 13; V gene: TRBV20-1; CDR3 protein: CSATDPENTEAFF
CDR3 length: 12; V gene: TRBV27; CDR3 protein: CASSSGANVLTF
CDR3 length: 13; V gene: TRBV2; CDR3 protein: CASRGTGVFGYTF
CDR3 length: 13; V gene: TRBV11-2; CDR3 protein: CASSLVVSGELFF
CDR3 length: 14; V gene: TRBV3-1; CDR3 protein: CASSQASENTEAFF
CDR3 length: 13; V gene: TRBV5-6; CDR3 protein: CASSYTDYNEQFF
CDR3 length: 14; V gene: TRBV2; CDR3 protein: CASSGRGVGQPQHF
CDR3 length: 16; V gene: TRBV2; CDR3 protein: CASSPRDRGSNYGYTF
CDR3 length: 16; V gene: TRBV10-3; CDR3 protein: CAISESVRELGNEQFF
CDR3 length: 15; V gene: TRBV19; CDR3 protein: CASSIVGTVYNEQFF
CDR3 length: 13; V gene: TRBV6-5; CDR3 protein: CASSYTRTGEQFF
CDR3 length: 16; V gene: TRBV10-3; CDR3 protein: CAISEVGPRPSDTQYF
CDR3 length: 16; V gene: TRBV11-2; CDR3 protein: CASSLLAGESFYEQYF
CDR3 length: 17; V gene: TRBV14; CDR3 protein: CASSHPAEGAGGNEQFF
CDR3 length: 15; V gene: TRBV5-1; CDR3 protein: CASSLGQGYNSPLHF
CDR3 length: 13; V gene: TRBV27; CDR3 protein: CASRSGSNQPQHF
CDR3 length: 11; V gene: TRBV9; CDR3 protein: CASSPGTSKFF
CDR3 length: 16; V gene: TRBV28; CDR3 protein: CASSLSAARLSYEQYF
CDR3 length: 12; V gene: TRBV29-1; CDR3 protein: CSVAGDHNEQFF
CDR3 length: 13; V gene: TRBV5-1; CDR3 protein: CASSLVGQGIQYF
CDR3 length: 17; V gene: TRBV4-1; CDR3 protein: CASSSSGGPTMNTEAFF
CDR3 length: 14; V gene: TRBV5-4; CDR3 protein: CASTLRGSYNEQFF
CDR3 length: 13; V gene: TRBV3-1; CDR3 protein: CASSGSRTDTQYF
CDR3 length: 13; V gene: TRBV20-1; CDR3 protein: CSARETGSYEQYF
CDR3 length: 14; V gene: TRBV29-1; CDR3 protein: CSAPLAGTYNEQFF
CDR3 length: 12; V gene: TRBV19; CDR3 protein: CASAGPEETQYF
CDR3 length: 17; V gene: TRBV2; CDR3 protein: CASSEAGGLTSTDTQYF
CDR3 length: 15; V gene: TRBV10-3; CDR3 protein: CAISLGQGAPYEQYF
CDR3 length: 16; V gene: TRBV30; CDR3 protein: CAWSGGLAGGPYEQFF
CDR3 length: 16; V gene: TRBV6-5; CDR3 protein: CASSYGARVAKNIQYF
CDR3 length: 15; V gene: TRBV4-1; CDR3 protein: CASSHEPRRRSEQYF
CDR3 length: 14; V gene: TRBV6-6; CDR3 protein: CASSYGGSTDTQYF
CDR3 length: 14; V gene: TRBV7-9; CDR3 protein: CASSLAGAPETQYF
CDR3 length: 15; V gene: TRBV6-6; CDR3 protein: CASSYLTVSNQPQHF
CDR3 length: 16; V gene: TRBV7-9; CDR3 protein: CASRDSHRGASYGYTF
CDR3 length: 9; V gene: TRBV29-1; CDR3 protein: CSVQSEQFF
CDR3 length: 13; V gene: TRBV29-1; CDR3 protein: CSAWTGGGYGYTF
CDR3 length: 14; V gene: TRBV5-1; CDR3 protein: CASTPGDRWDEQFF
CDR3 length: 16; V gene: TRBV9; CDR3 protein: CASSVDPSGIGDEQFF
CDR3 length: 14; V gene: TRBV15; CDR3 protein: CATSSPVARNTQYF
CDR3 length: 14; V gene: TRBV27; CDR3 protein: CATSPVGQGYGYTF
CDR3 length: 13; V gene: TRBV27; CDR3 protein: CASTGLAPGEQFF
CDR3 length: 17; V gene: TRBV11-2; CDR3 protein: CASSFPPDRARTGELFF
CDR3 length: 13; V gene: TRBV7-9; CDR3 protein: CASSDDRVTEAFF
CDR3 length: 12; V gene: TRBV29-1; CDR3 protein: CSVRESTDTQYF
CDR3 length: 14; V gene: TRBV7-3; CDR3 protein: CASSRLAEKETQYF
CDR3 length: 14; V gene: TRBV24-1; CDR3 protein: CATHDRGLSYEQYF
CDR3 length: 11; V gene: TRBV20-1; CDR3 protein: CSARQGSEQYF
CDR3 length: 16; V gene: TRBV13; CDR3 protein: CASSLARSGFGNIQYF
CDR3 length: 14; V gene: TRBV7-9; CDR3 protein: CASSLGPKPYEQYF
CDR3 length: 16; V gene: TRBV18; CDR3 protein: CASSPPQGEASYEQYF
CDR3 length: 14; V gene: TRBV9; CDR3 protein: CASSGNSGGDEQFF
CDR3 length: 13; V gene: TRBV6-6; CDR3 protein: CASSYYRTYEQYF
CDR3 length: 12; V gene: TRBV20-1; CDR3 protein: CSARTSPNEQYF
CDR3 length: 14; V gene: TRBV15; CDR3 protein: CATSRAVISYEQYF
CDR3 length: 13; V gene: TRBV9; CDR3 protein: CASSPEGNQPQHF
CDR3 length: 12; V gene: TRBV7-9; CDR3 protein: CASSMGQLEAFF
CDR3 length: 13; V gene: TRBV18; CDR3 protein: CASWLGVADTQYF